This T cell receptor beta chain was sequenced in a study of T cells in Graves' hyperthyroidism and ophthalmopathy. Investigators excluded patients with uncontrolled infection, other autoimmune disease, pregnancy or lactation. Ahead of any ophthalmopathy symptoms, the blood sample was obtained at the first diagnosis of hyperthyroidism. The authors obtained PBMCs from roughly 10 ml of fresh peripheral blood. This clonotype occurred many times. No antigen is known for it. V lost 2 bases and J lost 2, with 10 bases in between. The CDR3 is 14 residues long. Germline V gene sequence: CDR1 GTSNPN, CDR2 SVGIG (reference sequence). RNA transcripts provided the source from which TCR beta CDR3 regions were amplified. The HTBI primer set served for first-round RT-PCR of the TCR CDR3. In TCRdb, the multiplex PCR reads were re-called with MiXCR into one record per CDR3 protein. The sample records more than 250,000 distinct CDR3 sequences, around 15% being singletons.

Study results and limitations: Ophthalmopathy was distinguished from stable hyperthyroidism by 13 V-J signatures.

Sequencing was performed on blood. This rearrangement joins TRBV30 to TRBJ1-3; possible D gene TRBD1, 5 bases. This sequence was found in a woman between 50 and 59 years old with Graves' hyperthyroidism that later progressed to Graves' ophthalmopathy. The CDR3 DNA follows: TGTGCCTGGAGTAACGCCAGGGCTGGAAACACCATATATTTT. Its translation: CAWSNARAGNTIYF.